The present T cell receptor beta chain was sequenced within a study of OX40 agonist ivuxolimab in advanced cancers. Study as a whole: Melanoma, hepatocellular carcinoma, head and neck or renal cell cancer occurred in dose-escalation patients. Points from the study as a whole: In general, CD8+ T cells held more expanded clones than CD4+ did, on average. At 0.1 to 3.0 mg/kg, clonal expansion of CD4+ and CD8+ blood T cells had occurred by week 6. Normalized T-cell clonal expansion was also low in a subset of nonresponders.

Libraries were prepared by immunoSEQ multiplex PCR; TCRdb keeps only in-frame clonotypes and omits some of them. The sample has about 72,000 clones, 75% to 90% seen once; the top ten hold roughly 2.3%. Remarks on this clone: Its antigen is undetermined.

Germline V CDR1 and CDR2: SGHRS, YFSETQ. CDR3 length: 19 residues. Trimming cost V 4 bases and J 0 bases; bases outside gene matches: 8. The sequence was collected from an adult with an advanced solid tumor such as melanoma, head and neck, liver or kidney cancer. Here the sequenced sample was CD4+ or CD8+ T cells sorted from blood, taken in a trial of the OX40 agonist ivuxolimab. The V gene is TRBV5-1, the J gene TRBJ2-1; 15 nucleotides agree with TRBD2. The CDR3 sequence is CASSPGLAGGLSSYNEQFF. CDR3 DNA sequence: TGCGCCAGCAGCCCGGGACTAGCGGGAGGCCTAAGCTCCTACAATGAGCAGTTCTTC.